This T cell receptor (beta chain) originates from a study of T cells after yellow fever vaccination. Study-level findings and limits: Among primary-vaccination clones, most reappeared after the booster, at around 97% for CD4 and roughly 90% for CD8.

Germline CDR1 reads LGHDT; CDR2 reads YNNKEL (reference sequence). Trimming took off 0 bases at V and 6 bases at J, with 16 bases between the two ends. This CDR3 region has 16 residues. A process of 5'RACE template switching, which added a universal primer site and UMIs, was used to make TCR cDNA. Via MiXCR, TCRdb re-called the 5' RACE reads, giving one row per CDR3 protein. The table shows under 55,000 distinct CDR3 sequences, with approximately 6.6% occurring only once. This clonotype was observed a few times. The chain carries TRBV3-1 and TRBJ2-3; no reliable D call. Sample: CD8+ T cells not binding an NS4B(214-222) dextramer, sorted from PBMCs, taken around 45 days after the first yellow fever vaccination. This clonotype was sampled from a man aged 18 to 35 who received the YFV17D yellow fever vaccine. The CDR3 nucleotides are TGTGCCAGCAGCCAAGATTTGGTGGGGATCTCGGATACGCAGTATTTT. This sequence encodes CASSQDLVGISDTQYF.